The 13 T cell receptor beta chains listed next were all sequenced from one sample in a study of Tregs in tolerant kidney transplant recipients. Assay: immunoSEQ multiplex PCR; the TCRdb copy retains only in-frame clones and omits some. The sample consists of about 8,600 clones, approximately 43% of them appearing once. Their antigens are not known. The sample was CD4+ T cells from blood cultured with allogeneic cells. All receptors derive from a human donor in good health.

By share of the sample, this clone is medium-sized. The chain combines TRBV11-3 with TRBJ2-3, with 12 positions matching TRBD2. V shed 5 bases and J 0 bases; nucleotides not matched to a gene: 6. Germline V lookup: CDR1 SGHNT, CDR2 YENEEA. This CDR3 spans 17 amino acids. The chain's CDR3 is CASSRLAGASSTDTQYF. CDR3 nucleotides: TGTGCCAGCAGCAGACTAGCGGGAGCCTCTAGCACAGATACGCAGTATTTT.

The J gene is TRBJ2-7, the V gene TRBV4-3; 11 bases line up with TRBD2. V lost 4 bases, J lost 3 bases, and 5 bases stayed unmatched. The CDR3 extends over 15 amino acids. CDR1 is LGHNA and CDR2 is YSLEER in the germline V gene. The CDR3 is CASSRGTSGLYEQYF. CDR3 bases: TGCGCCAGCAGCCGAGGGACTAGCGGCCTCTACGAGCAGTACTTC.

This clone was counted between two and nine times. The rearrangement links TRBV6-1 to TRBJ2-5; 7 bases line up with TRBD1. V was clipped by 5 bases and J by 14 bases; unmatched bases: 14. The CDR3 covers 13 residues. Germline V gives CDR1 MNHNS, CDR2 SASEGT. CDR3 residues: CASSLRPLGGNYF. Written as DNA, the CDR3 is TGTGCCAGCAGTCTCCGACCTTTAGGGGGCAATTACTTC.

The chain carries TRBV18 and TRBJ1-2; D is undetermined. Germline V lookup: CDR1 KGHSH, CDR2 LQKENI. Trimming shortened V by 2 bases and J by 10 bases, and 17 bases separated the two germline ends. This CDR3 contains 14 residues. The CDR3 protein is CASSPDRNGNLYTF. CDR3 in DNA: TGTGCCAGCTCACCAGACCGAAATGGTAACCTCTACACCTTC.

This rearrangement joins TRBV6-6 to TRBJ2-1; TRBD2 agrees at 8 bases. The ends lost 6 bases at V and 10 bases at J; junction bases unmatched: 8. The CDR3 has 13 amino acids. The germline CDR1 and CDR2 sequences are MNHNY and SVGAGI (reference sequence). Here the CDR3 reads CASSYTLAGEQFF. The CDR3 nucleotides read TGTGCCAGCAGCTACACGTTAGCGGGGGAGCAGTTCTTC.

This rearrangement joins TRBV11-1 to TRBJ1-6, with TRBD1 matching 8 bases. Germline lookup yields CDR1 SGHAT and CDR2 FQDESV (reference sequence). The CDR3 is 15 residues long. The ends lost 5 bases at V and 6 bases at J; junction bases unmatched: 6. CDR3 residues: CASSPRTGFNSPLHF. The CDR3 nucleotides read TGTGCCAGCAGCCCCCGGACAGGGTTTAATTCACCCCTCCACTTT.

J is TRBJ2-3 and V is TRBV6-5; D is unclear. Germline CDR1 is MNHEY and CDR2 is SVGAGI. V lost 6 bases and J lost 5, with 9 bases in between. This CDR3 region has 12 residues. CDR3 in DNA: TGTGCCAGCAGCCCTGACGGAGATACGCAGTATTTT. Translating gives CASSPDGDTQYF.

The rearrangement uses TRBV5-1 and TRBJ2-5; D could derive from TRBD1 or TRBD2 (5 bases each). With the DNA end fitting TRBJ2-7 better, the J assignment may be wrong. The CDR3 consists of 16 residues. In germline, CDR1 is SGHRS, CDR2 YFSETQ. The CDR3 region has the DNA TGCGCCAGCAGCTCACACGTAGGTATGGGGGTATACGAGCAGTACTTC. Translating gives CASSSHVGMGVYEQYF.

The count of this clone is one. This chain uses TRBV2 with TRBJ2-5, with no clear D. The V gene lost 8 bases and the J gene lost 1 base, with 5 bases spanning the gap. The CDR3 consists of 11 residues. Germline CDR1 is SNHLY and CDR2 is FYNNEI. The DNA for the CDR3 is TGTGCCAGCGCAGTCCAAGAGACCCAGTACTTC. Translation: CASAVQETQYF.

In its sample, this clone was seen once. The genes are TRBV7-2 and TRBJ2-2; D is possibly TRBD1 (5 bases). Germline assignment: CDR1 SGHTA and CDR2 FQGNSA. The V end lost 5 bases, the J end lost 2 bases, and 18 bases lay between the germline ends. This CDR3 contains 17 residues. In nucleotides, the CDR3 is TGTGCCAGCAGCCGACGCCATAGGGGTGCAAACACCGGGGAGCTGTTTTTT. As protein: CASSRRHRGANTGELFF. The full variable domain, its missing parts supplied by reference TRBV7-2 and TRBJ2-2, is GAGVSQSPSNKVTEKGKDVELRCDPISGHTALYWYRQSLGQGLEFLIYFQGNSAPDKSGLPSDRFSAERTGGSVSTLTIQRTQQEDSAVYLCASSRRHRGANTGELFFGEGSRLTVL.

The rearrangement joins TRBV2 to TRBJ1-5; perhaps TRBD1 as D (6 bases). V lost 4 bases, J lost 5 bases, and 12 bases lay in between. Germline-derived CDR1 and CDR2 are SNHLY and FYNNEI. The CDR3 covers 14 residues. CDR3 nucleotides: TGTGCCAGCAGTGGCGGGACACGTTATCAGCCCCAGCATTTT. Amino acid sequence: CASSGGTRYQPQHF.

This clone was seen repeatedly, ten times or more. The chain uses TRBV27 and TRBJ2-7; D remains unclear. This CDR3 region has 17 residues. The germline V gene has CDR1 MNHEY and CDR2 SMNVEV (reference sequence). Trimming pared 4 bases from V and 5 bases from J, leaving 24 bases between. This chain's CDR3 is CASSSWISDTRADEQYF. CDR3 bases: TGTGCCAGCAGTTCCTGGATTTCCGACACCCGGGCGGACGAGCAGTACTTC.

This clone rates as medium-sized. This chain connects TRBV6-1 to TRBJ1-1; no reliable D call. The CDR3 length is 15 residues. V was trimmed by 2 bases and J by 1 base, leaving 11 bases between them. The germline V gene has CDR1 MNHNS and CDR2 SASEGT. The CDR3 region has the DNA TGTGCCAGCAGTGAATGGTCAAAAGGGAACACTGAAGCTTTCTTT. Amino acid sequence: CASSEWSKGNTEAFF.